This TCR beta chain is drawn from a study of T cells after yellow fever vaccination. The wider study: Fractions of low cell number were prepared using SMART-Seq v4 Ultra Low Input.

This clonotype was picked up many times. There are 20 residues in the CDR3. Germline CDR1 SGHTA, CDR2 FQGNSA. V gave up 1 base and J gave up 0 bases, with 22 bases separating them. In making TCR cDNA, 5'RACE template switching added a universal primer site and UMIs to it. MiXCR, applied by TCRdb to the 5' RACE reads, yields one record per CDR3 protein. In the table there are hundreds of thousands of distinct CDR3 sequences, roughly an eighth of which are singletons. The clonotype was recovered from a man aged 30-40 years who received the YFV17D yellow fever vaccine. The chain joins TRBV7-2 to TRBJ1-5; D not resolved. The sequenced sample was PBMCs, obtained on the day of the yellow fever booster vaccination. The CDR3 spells CASSLGSALRRGYSNQPQHF. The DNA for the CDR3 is TGTGCCAGCAGCTTAGGCTCGGCACTACGTCGAGGCTATAGCAATCAGCCCCAGCATTTT. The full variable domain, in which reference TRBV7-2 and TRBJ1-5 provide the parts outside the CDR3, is GAGVSQSPSNKVTEKGKDVELRCDPISGHTALYWYRQSLGQGLEFLIYFQGNSAPDKSGLPSDRFSAERTGGSVSTLTIQRTQQEDSAVYLCASSLGSALRRGYSNQPQHFGDGTRLSIL.